What follows are 25 T cell receptor beta chains derived from one specimen sequenced in a study of cytomegalovirus exposure and HLA in healthy donors. 60 Vbeta and 13 Jbeta primers were used in PCR. Sequencing was performed with immunoSEQ multiplex PCR; in TCRdb, only in-frame clones are kept and a portion is missing. The sample includes about 130,000 clones, about 80% seen only once; the top ten take 1%. Input material: PBMCs. Receptors originate from a man aged 35 to 55 in good health and CMV-seronegative.

The CDR3 is CASSDTVPGLAGGPGETQYF. The CDR3 nucleotides are TGTGCCAGCAGTGACACCGTTCCGGGACTAGCGGGAGGGCCGGGAGAGACCCAGTACTTC. The gene calls are TRBV6-1 and TRBJ2-5; 16 bases agree with TRBD2. The V and J ends lost 3 bases and 4 bases, in that order; junction bases with no gene match: 14. Germline-derived CDR1 and CDR2 are MNHNS and SASEGT. The CDR3 runs 20 residues.

The rearrangement joins TRBV4-1 to TRBJ2-3; 12 nucleotides line up with TRBD2. The CDR3 is made up of 15 amino acids. The germline V gene encodes CDR1 MGHRA and CDR2 YSYEKL. With 4 bases clipped from V and 3 bases from J, the junction kept 2 bases outside the gene matches. The CDR3 coding sequence is TGCGCCAGCAGCCTAGGACTAGCGGGAACAGATACGCAGTATTTT. It is translated as CASSLGLAGTDTQYF.

This chain uses TRBV6-5 with TRBJ2-1, with a weak D call TRBD2 (7 bases). CDR3 length equals 12 residues. Between the trimmed V and J ends, which lost 5 bases and 6 bases, there was a span of 8 bases. Germline lookup yields CDR1 MNHEY and CDR2 SVGAGI. The CDR3: CASSRGGNEQFF. CDR3 nucleotides: TGTGCCAGCAGTAGGGGGGGCAATGAGCAGTTCTTC.

The chain links TRBV5-4 to TRBJ2-7; perhaps TRBD2 as D (7 bases). Per germline, CDR1 SGHNT and CDR2 YYREEE (reference sequence). The CDR3 sequence is 13 residues long. V was trimmed by 4 bases and J by 5 bases, leaving 13 bases between them. The CDR3: CASSIRGGDEQYF. The CDR3 nucleotides read TGTGCCAGCAGCATAAGGGGGGGGGACGAGCAGTACTTC.

V is TRBV6-1 and J is TRBJ1-5; the D gene is possibly TRBD1 (6 bases). V lost 1 base and J lost 4, with 8 bases in between. Germline CDR1 is MNHNS and CDR2 is SASEGT. The length of the CDR3 is 14 residues. The CDR3 DNA is TGTGCCAGCAGTGAAGGGACAGAAAATCAGCCCCAGCATTTT. Protein product: CASSEGTENQPQHF.

The chain carries TRBV2 and TRBJ1-4, with 9 bases matching TRBD1. The CDR3 sequence is 16 residues long. V lost 6 bases and J lost 7; bases outside the gene matches: 12. Germline values: CDR1 SNHLY, CDR2 FYNNEI. CDR3 in amino acids: CASRRQGDWGSEKLFF. CDR3 DNA sequence: TGTGCCAGCAGACGACAGGGGGATTGGGGAAGTGAAAAACTGTTTTTT.

The chain recombines TRBV29-1 with TRBJ2-7; 10 nucleotides line up with TRBD2. V lost 1 base and J lost 1; bases outside the gene matches: 4. This CDR3 is 15 amino acids long. Per the germline V gene, CDR1 is SQVTM and CDR2 is ANQGSEA. In nucleotides, the CDR3 is TGCAGCGTTGAAGGGGGTAGCGGGGGGTCCTACGAGCAGTACTTC. Amino acid sequence: CSVEGGSGGSYEQYF.

The CDR3 bases are TGTGCCAGCAGGCCACACAGGGGGCAGAACACTGAAGCTTTCTTT. It translates to CASRPHRGQNTEAFF. V gene TRBV6-5 combines with J gene TRBJ1-1; TRBD1 matches 9 bases. V shed 6 bases, J shed 1 base, and the junction held 6 bases outside the gene matches. The CDR3 has 15 amino acids. Germline loops: CDR1 MNHEY, CDR2 SVGAGI.

This clone has only a few counts. The chain joins TRBV9 to TRBJ2-2; 11 nucleotides agree with TRBD2. This CDR3 contains 15 residues. V dropped 3 bases and J dropped 3; count of bases not matched to a gene: 1. Germline V gene lookup returns CDR1 SGDLS and CDR2 YYNGEE. The CDR3 sequence is CASSASGRYTGELFF. The CDR3 DNA reads as TGTGCCAGCAGCGCTAGCGGGAGGTACACCGGGGAGCTGTTTTTT.

The J gene is TRBJ1-2, the V gene TRBV21-1; the D segment call TRBD1 is taken from the table without a DNA check. TRBV21-1 is reported as a pseudogene. This CDR3 region has 10 residues. The CDR3 DNA follows: TGTGCCAGGACAGTTTATGGCTACACCTTC. Amino acids: CARTVYGYTF.

The V call is TRBV7-9, the J call TRBJ2-1; the match to TRBD1 covers 12 bases. The CDR3 is 14 amino acids. J gave up 8 bases and V 5 bases, and 4 bases lay outside the gene matches. Germline CDR1 reads SEHNR; CDR2 reads FQNEAQ (reference sequence). The CDR3 nucleotides read TGTGCCAGCAGCATGGGACAGGGGGCGGATGAGCAGTTCTTC. It specifies CASSMGQGADEQFF.

Details on this clone: A read error may produce the germline difference seen at one junction end. This chain connects TRBV7-9 to TRBJ1-1, with D hard to call. Germline V lookup: CDR1 SEHNR, CDR2 FQNEAQ (reference sequence). This CDR3 comprises 12 residues. The CDR3 nucleotides are TGTTCCAGCAGCTTATCTCTCCCTGAAGCTTTCTTT. Its protein product is CSSSLSLPEAFF.

This clone was found a few times. The CDR3 coding sequence is TGCGCCAGCAGCTTGGTGGCGGGGGGGACATACAATGAGCAGTTCTTC. Translation: CASSLVAGGTYNEQFF. This chain uses TRBV5-1 with TRBJ2-1; 9 bases match TRBD2. This CDR3 region has 16 residues. V was pared by 0 bases and J by 4 bases, with 5 bases of the junction left unmatched. The germline V gene has CDR1 SGHRS and CDR2 YFSETQ.

V gene TRBV7-8 combines with J gene TRBJ2-5; the match to TRBD2 covers 8 bases. This CDR3 comprises 14 residues. The V gene's germline CDR1 is SGHVS and CDR2 FQNEAQ. The ends lost 5 bases at V and 5 bases at J; junction bases unmatched: 7. The CDR3 protein is CASSQRGRGETQYF. In nucleotides, the CDR3 is TGTGCCAGCAGCCAGCGGGGGAGAGGGGAGACCCAGTACTTC.

This clone is a singleton in its sample. This chain connects TRBV7-9 to TRBJ1-5, with D maybe TRBD1 (6 bases). CDR1 and CDR2 from the germline V gene are SEHNR and FQNEAQ (reference sequence). Trimming took off 1 base at V and 12 bases at J, with 10 bases between the two ends. This CDR3 has 12 amino acids. CDR3 DNA: TGTGCCAGCAGCTTAGGGGGGCAGAACCAGCATTTT. Its translation is CASSLGGQNQHF.

The CDR3 region has the DNA TGTGCCAGCAGCTTCACTCTCGCGGGACAGGGGGGTGGGATCTACGAGCAGTACTTC. Its translation: CASSFTLAGQGGGIYEQYF. V and J are TRBV5-4 and TRBJ2-7; 11 positions agree with TRBD1. This CDR3 is built from 19 residues. The junction had 16 bases not matched to a gene; V was cut back by 2 bases and J by 3 bases. CDR1 SGHNT and CDR2 YYREEE come from the germline V gene (reference sequence).

A word on this clone: The CDR3 ends on some other residue instead of the conserved phenylalanine or tryptophan, so this is likely a read error. The chain recombines TRBV30 with TRBJ2-7; 8 positions match TRBD2. Looked up from germline, CDR1 is GTSNPN and CDR2 is SVGIG (reference sequence). V trimming: 0 bases; J trimming: 6 bases; junction bases outside the gene matches: 4. The CDR3 length is 13 residues. DNA of the CDR3: TGTGCCTGGAGTGTCCGCGCGGGAGGCGAGCAGTACTCC. It translates to CAWSVRAGGEQYS.

The chain recombines TRBV5-1 with TRBJ2-5; no definite D call. V gave up 2 bases and J gave up 0 bases, with 2 bases separating them. The germline V gene encodes CDR1 SGHRS and CDR2 YFSETQ. The CDR3 totals 12 residues. This CDR3 is CASSFNQETQYF. CDR3 nucleotide sequence: TGCGCCAGCAGCTTTAACCAAGAGACCCAGTACTTC.

This chain uses TRBV30 with TRBJ2-5; 9 bases align to TRBD1. Germline lookup yields CDR1 GTSNPN and CDR2 SVGIG (reference sequence). The CDR3 runs to 14 residues. Trimming removed 0 bases from V and 5 bases from J; junction bases left unmatched: 4. The CDR3 bases are TGTGCCTGGAGTGTGACAGGGGGGTGGGAGACCCAGTACTTC. Translation: CAWSVTGGWETQYF.

The V gene is TRBV6-5, the J gene TRBJ1-6; a weak D match, TRBD1 (6 bases). Trimming took off 0 bases at V and 7 bases at J, with 10 bases between the two ends. Germline loops: CDR1 MNHEY, CDR2 SVGAGI. There are 15 residues in the CDR3. The CDR3 DNA sequence: TGTGCCAGCAGTTACTCGAGGCAGGGGAATTCACCCCTCCACTTT. Amino acids: CASSYSRQGNSPLHF.

The V call is TRBV7-2, the J call TRBJ2-5, with 10 bases lining up with TRBD2. Germline CDR1 is SGHTA and CDR2 is FQGNSA. V lost 5 bases, J lost 4 bases, and 13 bases stayed unmatched. The CDR3 length is 17 residues. CDR3: CASSPQLSGGALETQYF. The CDR3 coding sequence is TGTGCCAGCAGCCCGCAACTAAGCGGGGGGGCCCTAGAGACCCAGTACTTC.

This chain uses TRBV28 with TRBJ1-4; 8 nucleotides line up with TRBD1. V was clipped by 7 bases and J by 4 bases; unmatched bases: 8. Per the germline V gene, CDR1 is MDHEN and CDR2 is SYDVKM. The CDR3 is made up of 15 amino acids. The CDR3 sequence: CASTTGGANNEKLFF. The CDR3 bases are TGTGCCAGCACCACAGGGGGAGCGAATAATGAAAAACTGTTTTTT.

The chain employs TRBV9 and TRBJ2-1, with 9 bases identical to TRBD2. Germline V lookup: CDR1 SGDLS, CDR2 YYNGEE. The CDR3 has 15 residues. Trimming removed 0 bases from V and 4 bases from J; junction bases left unmatched: 2. Here the CDR3 reads CASSVGTSEYNEQFF. CDR3 DNA: TGTGCCAGCAGCGTAGGGACTAGCGAGTACAATGAGCAGTTCTTC.

The chain carries TRBV27 and TRBJ1-4, with unresolved D. The germline V and J ends were trimmed by 6 bases and 8 bases, with 16 bases remaining between them. Germline V gene sequence: CDR1 MNHEY, CDR2 SMNVEV (reference sequence). CDR3 length equals 14 residues. CDR3 in amino acids: CASRARAQYEKLFF. CDR3 in DNA: TGTGCCAGCAGAGCGAGGGCTCAGTACGAAAAACTGTTTTTT.

As concerns this clone: The CDR3 does not end in the conserved phenylalanine or tryptophan, so this is likely a read error. The chain combines TRBV2 with TRBJ1-4; possible D gene TRBD1, 6 bases. Germline V gives CDR1 SNHLY, CDR2 FYNNEI. There are 13 residues in the CDR3. Trimming removed 4 bases at V and 4 bases at J, with 7 bases between. CDR3 DNA sequence: TGTGCCAGCAGTGTCAGGGGTAATGAAAAACTGTTTGTT. Translated, it gives CASSVRGNEKLFV.